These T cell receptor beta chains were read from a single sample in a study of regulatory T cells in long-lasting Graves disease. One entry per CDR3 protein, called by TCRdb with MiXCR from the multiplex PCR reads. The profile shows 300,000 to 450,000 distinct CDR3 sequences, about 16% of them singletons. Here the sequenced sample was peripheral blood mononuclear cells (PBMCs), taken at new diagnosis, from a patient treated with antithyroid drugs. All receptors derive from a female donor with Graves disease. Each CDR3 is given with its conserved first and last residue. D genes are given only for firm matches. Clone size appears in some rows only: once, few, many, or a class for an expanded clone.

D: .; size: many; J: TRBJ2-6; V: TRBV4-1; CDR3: CASSQASQALTGANVLTF; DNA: TGCGCCAGCAGCCAAGCGTCACAGGCACTTACTGGGGCCAACGTCCTGACTTTC
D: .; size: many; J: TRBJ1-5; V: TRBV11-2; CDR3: CASSPGYPNQPQHF; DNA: TGTGCCAGCAGCCCAGGGTACCCCAATCAGCCCCAGCATTTT
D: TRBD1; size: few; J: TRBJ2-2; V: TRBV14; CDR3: CASSHLGQGAYTGELFF; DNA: TGTGCCAGCAGCCACCTAGGACAGGGGGCTTACACCGGGGAGCTGTTTTTT
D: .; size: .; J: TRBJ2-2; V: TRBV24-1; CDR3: CATSDGRGLGPRTGELFF; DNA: TGTGCCACCAGTGATGGAAGAGGCCTTGGGCCCCGCACCGGGGAGCTGTTTTTT
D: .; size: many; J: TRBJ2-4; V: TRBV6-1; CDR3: CASSQTRGSGNIQYF; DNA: TGTGCCAGCAGCCAGACCCGGGGAAGCGGCAACATTCAGTACTTC
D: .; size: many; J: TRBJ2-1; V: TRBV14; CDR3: CASRDPGGVQPNEQFF; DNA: TGTGCCAGCAGAGACCCTGGCGGGGTTCAGCCAAATGAGCAGTTCTTC
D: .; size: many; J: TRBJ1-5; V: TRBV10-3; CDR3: CASKTGPDQPQHF; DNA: TGTGCCAGCAAGACAGGCCCCGATCAGCCCCAGCATTTT
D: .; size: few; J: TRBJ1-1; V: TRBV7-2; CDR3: CASSRSRNTEAFF; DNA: TGTGCCAGCAGCCGCAGTCGGAACACTGAAGCTTTCTTT
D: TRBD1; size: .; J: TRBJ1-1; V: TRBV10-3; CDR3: CAISNRGGNTEAFF; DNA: TGTGCCATCAGTAACAGGGGCGGGAACACTGAAGCTTTCTTT
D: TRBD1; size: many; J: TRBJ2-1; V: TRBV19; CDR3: CASSIFAGTGLKDEQFF; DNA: TGTGCCAGTAGTATCTTCGCCGGGACAGGGCTTAAGGATGAGCAGTTCTTC
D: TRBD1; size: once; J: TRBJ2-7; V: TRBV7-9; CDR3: CASSQYSRDSEVSYEQYF; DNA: TGTGCCAGCAGCCAATACAGCCGGGACAGCGAAGTGTCCTACGAGCAGTACTTC
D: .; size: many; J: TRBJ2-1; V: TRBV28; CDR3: CASSFSTGRSYNEQFF; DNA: TGTGCCAGCAGTTTTTCGACAGGCCGCTCCTACAATGAGCAGTTCTTC
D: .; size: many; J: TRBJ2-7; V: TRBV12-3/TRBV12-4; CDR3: CASSSGESYEQYF; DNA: TGTGCCAGCAGTTCCGGAGAGTCCTACGAGCAGTACTTC
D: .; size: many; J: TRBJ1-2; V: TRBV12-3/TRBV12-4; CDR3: CASSKGVGYGYTF; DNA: TGTGCCAGCAGTAAAGGGGTAGGCTATGGCTACACCTTC
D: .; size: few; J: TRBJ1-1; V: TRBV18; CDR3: CASSPIGEIVSTEAFF; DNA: TGTGCCAGCTCACCAATAGGGGAGATCGTTAGCACTGAAGCTTTCTTT
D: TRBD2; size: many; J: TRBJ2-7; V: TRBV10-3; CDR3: CAISERGVEQYF; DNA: TGTGCCATCAGTGAGCGGGGGGTCGAGCAGTACTTC
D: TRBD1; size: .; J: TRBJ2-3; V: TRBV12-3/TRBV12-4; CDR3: CASSLKGAPDTQYF; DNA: TGTGCCAGCAGTTTAAAGGGGGCCCCAGATACGCAGTATTTT
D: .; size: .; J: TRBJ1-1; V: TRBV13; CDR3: CASSQPEGRTEAFF; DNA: TGTGCCAGCAGCCAACCCGAGGGGAGGACTGAAGCTTTCTTT
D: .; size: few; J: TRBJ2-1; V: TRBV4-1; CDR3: CASSLGTPDEQFF; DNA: TGCGCCAGCAGCCTCGGGACTCCCGATGAGCAGTTCTTC
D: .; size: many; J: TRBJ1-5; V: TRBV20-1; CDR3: CSASETANQPQHF; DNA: TGCAGTGCTAGCGAGACAGCCAATCAGCCCCAGCATTTT
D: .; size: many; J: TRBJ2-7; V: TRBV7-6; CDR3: CASSHVFSEQYF; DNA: TGTGCCAGCAGCCATGTTTTCTCCGAGCAGTACTTC
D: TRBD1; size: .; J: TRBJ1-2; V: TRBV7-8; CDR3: CASSLAFSGTGYGYTF; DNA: TGTGCCAGCAGCTTAGCTTTTTCCGGGACAGGCTATGGCTACACCTTC
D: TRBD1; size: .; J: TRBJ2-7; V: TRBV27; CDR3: CASSSYQGALPYEQYF; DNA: TGTGCCAGCAGTTCCTATCAGGGGGCGCTCCCCTACGAGCAGTACTTC
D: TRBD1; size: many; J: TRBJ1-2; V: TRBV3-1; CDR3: CASSQASGGRIYGYTF; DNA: TGTGCCAGCAGCCAAGCCTCAGGGGGCCGCATCTATGGCTACACCTTC
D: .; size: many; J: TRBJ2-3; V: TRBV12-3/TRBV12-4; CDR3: CASSHSGSTDTQYF; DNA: TGTGCCAGCAGTCATAGCGGTAGCACAGATACGCAGTATTTT
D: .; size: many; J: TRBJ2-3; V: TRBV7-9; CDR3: CASSLRRDTAADTQYF; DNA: TGTGCCAGCAGCTTACGAAGGGACACGGCCGCAGATACGCAGTATTTT
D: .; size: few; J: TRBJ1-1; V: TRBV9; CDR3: CASSVISTDTEAFF; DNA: TGTGCCAGCAGCGTAATCTCGACTGACACTGAAGCTTTCTTT
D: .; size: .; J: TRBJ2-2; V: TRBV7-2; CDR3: CASNRLEPGELFF; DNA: TGTGCCAGCAACCGACTAGAGCCCGGGGAGCTGTTTTTT
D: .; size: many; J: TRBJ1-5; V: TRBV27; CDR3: CASSLGPGGYNQPQHF; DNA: TGTGCCAGCAGTTTGGGGCCGGGGGGGTACAATCAGCCCCAGCATTTT
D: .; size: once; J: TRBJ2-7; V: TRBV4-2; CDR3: CASSQKAPSSYGQYF; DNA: TGTGCCAGCAGCCAAAAGGCCCCCAGCTCCTACGGGCAGTACTTC
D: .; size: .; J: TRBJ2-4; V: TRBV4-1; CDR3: CASSQDKRDIQYF; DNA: TGCGCCAGCAGCCAAGACAAGAGGGACATTCAGTACTTC
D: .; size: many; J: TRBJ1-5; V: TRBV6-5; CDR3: CASSYYTREQPQHF; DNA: TGTGCCAGCAGTTACTACACTAGGGAACAGCCCCAGCATTTT
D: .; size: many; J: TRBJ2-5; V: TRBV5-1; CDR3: CASSKYQETQYF; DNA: TGCGCCAGCAGCAAGTACCAAGAGACCCAGTACTTC
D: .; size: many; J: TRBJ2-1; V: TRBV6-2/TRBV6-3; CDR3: CATRTGPEQFF; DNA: TGTGCCACCCGAACCGGGCCAGAGCAGTTCTTC
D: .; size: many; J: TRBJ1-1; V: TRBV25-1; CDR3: CASRPNRLNTEAFF; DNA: TGTGCCAGCAGACCCAACAGGTTAAACACTGAAGCTTTCTTT
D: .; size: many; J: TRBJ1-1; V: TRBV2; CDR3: CASSYDTEAFF; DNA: TGTGCCAGCAGTTATGACACTGAAGCTTTCTTT
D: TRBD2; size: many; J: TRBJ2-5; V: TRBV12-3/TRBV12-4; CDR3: CASSLLAGGGLGETQYF; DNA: TGTGCCAGCAGCCTCCTAGCGGGAGGAGGTCTAGGAGAGACCCAGTACTTC
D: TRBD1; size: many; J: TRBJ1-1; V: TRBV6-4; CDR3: CASSEDDRGNTEAFF; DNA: TGTGCCAGCAGTGAAGATGACAGGGGGAACACTGAAGCTTTCTTT
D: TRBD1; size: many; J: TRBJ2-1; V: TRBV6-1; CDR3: CASRRTGGYEQFF; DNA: TGTGCCAGCAGGAGGACAGGGGGCTATGAGCAGTTCTTC
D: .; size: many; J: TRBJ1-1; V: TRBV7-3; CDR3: CASGTDRNTEAFF; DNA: TGTGCCAGCGGGACCGACAGGAACACTGAAGCTTTCTTT
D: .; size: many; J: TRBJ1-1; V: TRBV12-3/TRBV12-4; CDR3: CASSFNGFYLAFF; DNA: TGTGCCAGCAGTTTTAACGGTTTTTATTTAGCTTTCTTT
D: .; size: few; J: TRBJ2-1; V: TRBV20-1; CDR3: CSAREGRSYNEQFF; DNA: TGCAGTGCTAGAGAGGGGAGATCCTACAATGAGCAGTTCTTC
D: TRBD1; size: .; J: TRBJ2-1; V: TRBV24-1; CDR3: CATSGTVIYEQFF; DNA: TGTGCCACCAGCGGGACAGTGATCTATGAGCAGTTCTTC
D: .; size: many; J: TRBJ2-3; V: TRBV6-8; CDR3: CASRAGSSTDTQYF; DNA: TGTGCCAGCAGGGCGGGAAGTAGCACAGATACGCAGTATTTT
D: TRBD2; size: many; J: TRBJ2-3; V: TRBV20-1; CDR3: CSAMAGGLSTDTQYF; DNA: TGCAGTGCTATGGCGGGGGGGCTTAGCACAGATACGCAGTATTTT
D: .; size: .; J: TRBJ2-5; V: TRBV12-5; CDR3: CASGSSAEEETQYF; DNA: TGTGCTAGTGGTTCATCCGCTGAGGAAGAGACCCAGTACTTC
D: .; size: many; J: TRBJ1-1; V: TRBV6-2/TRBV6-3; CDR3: CASSAWWNTEAFF; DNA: TGTGCCAGCAGTGCCTGGTGGAACACTGAAGCTTTCTTT
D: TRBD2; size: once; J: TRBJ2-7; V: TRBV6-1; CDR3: CASRRLAGDTYEQYF; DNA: TGTGCCAGCAGAAGACTAGCGGGAGATACCTACGAGCAGTACTTC
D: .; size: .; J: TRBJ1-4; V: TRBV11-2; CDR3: CASSPTGFGEKLFF; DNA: TGTGCCAGCAGCCCTACAGGGTTCGGTGAAAAACTGTTTTTT
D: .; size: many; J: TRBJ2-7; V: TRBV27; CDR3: CATSVKIYEQYF; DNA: TGTGCCACCTCTGTCAAAATTTACGAGCAGTACTTC
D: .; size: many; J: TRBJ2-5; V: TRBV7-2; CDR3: CASSLGDTPYQETQYF; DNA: TGTGCCAGCAGCTTAGGGGACACCCCGTACCAAGAGACCCAGTACTTC
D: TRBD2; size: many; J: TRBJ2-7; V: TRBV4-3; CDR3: CASSQDTGLAGGDEQYF; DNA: TGCGCCAGCAGCCAAGATACAGGACTAGCGGGAGGGGACGAGCAGTACTTC
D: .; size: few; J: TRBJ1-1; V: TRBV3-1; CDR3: CASSQSSDTEAFF; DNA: TGTGCCAGCAGCCAAAGTAGCGACACTGAAGCTTTCTTT
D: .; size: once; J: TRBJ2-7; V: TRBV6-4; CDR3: CASSVEESYEQYF; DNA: TGTGCCAGCAGTGTGGAGGAATCCTACGAGCAGTACTTC
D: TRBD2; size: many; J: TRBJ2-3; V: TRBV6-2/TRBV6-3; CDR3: CASSNPTVPEASGSFYADTQYF; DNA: TGTGCCAGCAGCAACCCGACCGTACCCGAGGCTAGCGGGAGCTTTTACGCAGATACGCAGTATTTT
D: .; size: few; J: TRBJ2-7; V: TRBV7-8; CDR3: CASSEKGRGGTYEQYF; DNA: TGTGCCAGCAGCGAGAAAGGACGAGGTGGAACCTACGAGCAGTACTTC
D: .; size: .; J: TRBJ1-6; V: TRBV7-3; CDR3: CASSLGGGRASPLHF; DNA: TGTGCCAGCAGCTTAGGTGGGGGGCGCGCCTCACCCCTCCACTTT
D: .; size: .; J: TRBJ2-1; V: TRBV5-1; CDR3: CASSFKRRGGSQFF; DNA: TGCGCCAGCAGTTTTAAACGCAGGGGGGGCTCTCAATTCTTC
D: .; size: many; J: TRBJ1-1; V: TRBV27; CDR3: CASRFRSEAFF; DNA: TGTGCCAGCAGGTTTCGAAGTGAAGCTTTCTTT
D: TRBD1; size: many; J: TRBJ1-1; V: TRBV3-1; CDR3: CASSRGQGAVEAFF; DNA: TGTGCCAGCAGCCGGGGACAGGGAGCCGTTGAAGCTTTCTTT